These T cell receptor beta chains were read from a single sample in a study of cytomegalovirus exposure and HLA in healthy donors. This table comes from immunoSEQ multiplex PCR, and its TCRdb copy is limited to in-frame clones, with some not included. The sample records more than 200,000 clones, over 65% being singletons. The source material was PBMCs. The receptor source for this set is a man aged 35 to 55 in good health and CMV-seronegative. The CDR3 runs from the conserved cysteine through the conserved F or W. A D gene is named only where the DNA matches it firmly. Clone sizes are given selectively: once, few, many, or a class where the clone is expanded.

>.|TRBV27|TRBJ2-1|.
TGTGCCAGCAGCAACCCCGAGCTCTATGAGCAGTTCTTC
CASSNPELYEQFF
>once|TRBV7-9|TRBJ1-4|.
TGTGCCAGCAGCTTAGTGGGGGGAAGTGTCGAAAAACTGTTTTTT
CASSLVGGSVEKLFF
>.|TRBV29-1|TRBJ1-6|.
TGCAGCGTGTGGCAGGGTGGACCAAATTCACCCCTCCACTTT
CSVWQGGPNSPLHF
>.|TRBV7-2|TRBJ1-1|TRBD1
TGTGCCAGCAGCCCCCGGACAGGGTGGTACACTGAAGCTTTCTTT
CASSPRTGWYTEAFF
>.|TRBV7-8|TRBJ2-7|TRBD1
TGTGCCAGCAGCTTAGTTGCAGGGGGCGTGTACGAGCAGTACTTC
CASSLVAGGVYEQYF
>.|TRBV4-1|TRBJ2-7|.
TGCGCCAGCAGCCATCCTGCGGGGTACGAGCAGTACTTC
CASSHPAGYEQYF
>few|TRBV27|TRBJ2-1|TRBD2
TGTGCCAGCAGTCTCTCTCGGGGGGAGAGGGTCCACAATGAGCAGTTCTTC
CASSLSRGERVHNEQFF
>.|TRBV4-2|TRBJ2-3|TRBD1
TGTGCCAGCAGCCAAGGGGACCGGGGACAGGGAATCACAGATACGCAGTATTTT
CASSQGDRGQGITDTQYF
>.|TRBV19|TRBJ2-1|TRBD1
TGTGCCAGTAGTACGGGACAGTTGGGGAATGAGCAGTTCTTC
CASSTGQLGNEQFF
>.|TRBV5-1|TRBJ2-7|TRBD1
TGCGCCAGCGGTGCCGGGACAGGCACACAGGAGCAGTACTTC
CASGAGTGTQEQYF
>.|TRBV9|TRBJ2-7|.
TGTGCCAGCAGCGTAAACCCGGGAGAGGCCTACGAGCAGTACTTC
CASSVNPGEAYEQYF
>.|TRBV10-1|TRBJ1-3|.
TGCGCCAGCAGTCTAGAGGATGAGGACACCATATATTTT
CASSLEDEDTIYF
>.|TRBV5-1|TRBJ1-2|.
TGCGCCAGCAGTTTTGACGACCGGCGGTATGGCTACACCTTC
CASSFDDRRYGYTF
>.|TRBV9|TRBJ2-5|TRBD2
TGTGCCAGCAGCGCATGGCTAGCGGGAGAGACCCAGTACTTC
CASSAWLAGETQYF
>.|TRBV11-2|TRBJ1-1|.
TGTGCCAGCAGCTTAGGTGGGCGAGAAGCTTTCTTT
CASSLGGREAFF
>once|TRBV4-3|TRBJ2-7|TRBD1
TGCGCCAGCAGCCAATATATATCCGGGACAGGGGACTACGAGCAGTACTTC
CASSQYISGTGDYEQYF
>.|TRBV9|TRBJ1-1|.
TGTGCCAGCAGCGACAGGGAAGGGACCACTGAAGCTTTCTTT
CASSDREGTTEAFF
>.|TRBV7-9|TRBJ2-7|TRBD1
TGTGCCAGCACCCCGCCGGGACAGCCTTACGAGCAGTACTTC
CASTPPGQPYEQYF
>.|TRBV12-5|TRBJ2-2|.
TGTGCTAGTGGGGACGACAGAAACACCGGGGAGCTGTTTTTT
CASGDDRNTGELFF
>.|TRBV5-1|TRBJ2-2|.
TGCGCCAGCAGCTGGACAGGGAGGGACACCGGGGAGCTGTTTTTT
CASSWTGRDTGELFF
>few|TRBV15|TRBJ1-6|.
TGTGCCACCAGCAGAACCGGGAGGAATTCACCCCTCCACTTT
CATSRTGRNSPLHF
>.|TRBV7-2|TRBJ2-2|TRBD2
TGTGCCAGCAGCTTACTTACTAGCGGGAACACCGGGGAGCTGTTTTTT
CASSLLTSGNTGELFF
>few|TRBV2|TRBJ2-7|.
TGTGCCAGCAGTGAAGGGCGGGGGCCCCTCTACGAGCAGTACTTC
CASSEGRGPLYEQYF
>.|TRBV28|TRBJ2-3|.
TGTGCCAGCAGTGAGCAGGGAAGAGATACGCAGTATTTT
CASSEQGRDTQYF
>.|TRBV19|TRBJ2-7|TRBD1
TGTGCCAGTAGTATAGGACAGGGGTACTACGAGCAGTACTTC
CASSIGQGYYEQYF
>.|TRBV7-3|TRBJ2-1|.
TGTGCCAGCAGCCCTAGTCACCTATCTGCCTCCTACAATGAGCAGTTCTTC
CASSPSHLSASYNEQFF
>few|TRBV9|TRBJ2-1|.
TGTGCCAGCAGCGTAGAACCTAGCCCAAGCAATGAGCAGTTCTTC
CASSVEPSPSNEQFF
>.|TRBV6-1|TRBJ2-7|.
TGTGCCAGCAGCGACGGGAGCTTGGGGGGCTACGAGCAGTACTTC
CASSDGSLGGYEQYF
>few|TRBV29-1|TRBJ2-2|.
TGCAGCGTTGAAGCAAGGACACACACCGGGGAGCTGTTTTTT
CSVEARTHTGELFF
>.|TRBV5-6|TRBJ2-1|TRBD2
TGTGCCAGCAGCAGTGAAACGGGGGGGAAATTCTACAATGAGCAGTTCTTC
CASSSETGGKFYNEQFF
>.|TRBV7-9|TRBJ2-1|.
TGTGCCAGCAGCTCATCGGGGGGCGTATATGAGCAGTTCTTC
CASSSSGGVYEQFF
>.|TRBV7-2|TRBJ2-7|.
TGTGCCAGCAGCTTAGCCCCGACAAAAGACTACGAGCAGTACTTC
CASSLAPTKDYEQYF
>.|TRBV11-2|TRBJ2-7|.
TGTGCCAGCACCAACGAACTAGACAGGTCCCTCTCCTACGAGCAGTACTTC
CASTNELDRSLSYEQYF
>.|TRBV11-2|TRBJ1-6|.
TGTGCCAGCAGCCCTACCAACAGGGTACATTCACCCCTCCACTTT
CASSPTNRVHSPLHF
>.|TRBV9|TRBJ2-1|TRBD2
TGTGCCAGCAGCGTAGCGCTGGGAAGCGGGAATCTTGGGAGGAATGAGCAGTTCTTC
CASSVALGSGNLGRNEQFF
>.|TRBV5-1|TRBJ1-2|.
TGCGCCAGCAGCGACCCGGACGGGGATGGCTACACCTTC
CASSDPDGDGYTF
>.|TRBV20-1|TRBJ1-2|.
TGCAGTGCCCCGCCGGACAATGGCTACACCTTC
CSAPPDNGYTF
>.|TRBV12-5|TRBJ2-1|TRBD1
TGTGCTAGTGGTCAGGGGGCCAATGAGCAGTTCTTC
CASGQGANEQFF